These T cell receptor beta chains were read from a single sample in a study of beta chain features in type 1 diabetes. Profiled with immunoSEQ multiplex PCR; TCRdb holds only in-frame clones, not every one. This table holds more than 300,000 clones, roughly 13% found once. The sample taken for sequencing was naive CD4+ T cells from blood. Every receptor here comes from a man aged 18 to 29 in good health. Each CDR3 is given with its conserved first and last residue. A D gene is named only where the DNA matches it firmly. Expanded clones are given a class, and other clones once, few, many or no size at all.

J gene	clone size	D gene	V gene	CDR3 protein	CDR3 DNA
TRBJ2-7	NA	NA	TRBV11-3	CASSLSRSSGEQYF	TGTGCCAGCAGCTTATCGCGCAGCAGCGGCGAGCAGTACTTC
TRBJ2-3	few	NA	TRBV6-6	CASSYLSGYTTDTQYF	TGTGCCAGCAGTTACTTAAGCGGATATACGACAGATACGCAGTATTTT
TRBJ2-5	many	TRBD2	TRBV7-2	CASSLELAEETQYF	TGTGCCAGCAGCTTGGAACTAGCGGAAGAGACCCAGTACTTC
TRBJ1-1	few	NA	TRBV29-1	CSVETGNTEAFF	TGCAGCGTTGAAACAGGAAACACTGAAGCTTTCTTT
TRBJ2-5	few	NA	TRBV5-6	CASSLKAGSPQETQYF	TGTGCCAGCAGCTTGAAGGCGGGCTCCCCACAAGAGACCCAGTACTTC
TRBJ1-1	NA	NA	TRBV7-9	CASSPLNTEAFF	TGTGCCAGCAGCCCTTTGAACACTGAAGCTTTCTTT
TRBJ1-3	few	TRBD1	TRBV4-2	CASSPGTAGNTIYF	TGTGCCAGCAGCCCCGGGACAGCTGGAAACACCATATATTTT
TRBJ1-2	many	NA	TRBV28	CASTAANHGYTF	TGTGCCAGCACGGCGGCTAACCATGGCTACACCTTC
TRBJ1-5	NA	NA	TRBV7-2	CASSLVTAFSNQPQHF	TGTGCCAGCAGCTTAGTGACAGCTTTTAGCAATCAGCCCCAGCATTTT
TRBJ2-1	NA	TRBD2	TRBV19	CASSSQREPPEQFF	TGTGCCAGTAGCAGCCAGCGGGAGCCCCCCGAGCAGTTCTTC
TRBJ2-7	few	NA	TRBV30	CAWNTFWTAHEQYF	TGTGCCTGGAACACCTTTTGGACAGCGCACGAGCAGTACTTC